These 7 T cell receptor beta chains share one sample of origin, sequenced in a study of blood T cells in healthy people across ages. The authors ran a second PCR of roughly 6 to 12 cycles using a sample-barcoded 5' primer and a J-beta primer mix. TCRdb redid the calling of the 5' RACE reads with MiXCR, one entry per CDR3 protein. The table lists roughly 800,000 distinct CDR3 sequences, roughly 64% of them singletons, with approximately 23% in the top ten. Sequencing was done on a sample of blood. The receptor source for this set is a man aged 25 to 40 in good health.

The genes are TRBV5-6 and TRBJ2-3; 9 nucleotides line up with TRBD2. CDR1 SGHDT and CDR2 YYEEEE come from the germline V gene. V shed 0 bases, J shed 5 bases, and the junction held 4 bases outside the gene matches. CDR3 length: 15 residues. Written as DNA, the CDR3 is TGTGCCAGCAGCTTGGAAGCGGGGGGCGGAGATACGCAGTATTTT. Protein sequence: CASSLEAGGGDTQYF.

Regarding this clonotype: An end of the junction does not agree with germline; a read error may underlie this. The chain carries TRBV7-9 and TRBJ2-7; 8 bases fit TRBD2. The V gene's germline CDR1 is SEHNR and CDR2 FQNEAQ (reference sequence). The CDR3 covers 15 residues. CDR3: CACSLAQAGGGEQYF. The CDR3 DNA sequence: TGTGCCTGCAGCTTAGCTCAGGCGGGAGGAGGGGAGCAGTACTTC.

The V gene is TRBV20-1, the J gene TRBJ2-4; 7 bases map to TRBD1. CDR3 length: 13 residues. Germline lookup yields CDR1 DFQATT and CDR2 SNEGSKA (reference sequence). The V segment lost 5 bases and the J segment 3 bases; nucleotides outside the gene matches: 4. CDR3 coding DNA: TGCAGTGCTGACAGGGTTGGCAAAAACATTCAGTACTTC. Its translation is CSADRVGKNIQYF.

J is TRBJ2-2 and V is TRBV15; D remains ambiguous. The CDR3 spans 14 residues. From germline, CDR1 is LNHNV and CDR2 YYDKDF (reference sequence). The germline V and J ends were trimmed by 6 bases and 3 bases, with 11 bases remaining between them. CDR3 bases: TGTGCCACCAGTTTAGCTTGGGACACCGGGGAGCTGTTTTTT. Its translation: CATSLAWDTGELFF.

The chain employs TRBV20-1 and TRBJ2-3; D remains unclear. V was clipped by 6 bases and J by 6 bases, with 7 bases between them. The CDR3 totals 10 residues. CDR1 and CDR2 from the germline V gene are DFQATT and SNEGSKA (reference sequence). The CDR3: CSANLDTQYF. As DNA, the CDR3 is TGCAGTGCCAATCTCGATACGCAGTATTTT.

J is TRBJ2-1 and V is TRBV15, with D uncertain. The germline V gene has CDR1 LNHNV and CDR2 YYDKDF (reference sequence). The length of the CDR3 is 16 residues. Deletions cut 2 bases from V and 6 bases from J, with 17 bases between. CDR3 amino acids: CATSRTGRPRSNEQFF. Written as DNA, the CDR3 is TGTGCCACCAGCAGAACTGGACGCCCAAGGAGCAATGAGCAGTTCTTC.

The chain employs TRBV7-2 and TRBJ2-1, with unresolved D. This CDR3 is 13 amino acids long. Trimming shortened V by 5 bases and J by 8 bases, and 13 bases separated the two germline ends. Germline V gene sequence: CDR1 SGHTA, CDR2 FQGNSA. This CDR3 is CASSLSWTDEQFF. The CDR3 nucleotides read TGTGCCAGCAGCCTATCCTGGACGGATGAGCAGTTCTTC.